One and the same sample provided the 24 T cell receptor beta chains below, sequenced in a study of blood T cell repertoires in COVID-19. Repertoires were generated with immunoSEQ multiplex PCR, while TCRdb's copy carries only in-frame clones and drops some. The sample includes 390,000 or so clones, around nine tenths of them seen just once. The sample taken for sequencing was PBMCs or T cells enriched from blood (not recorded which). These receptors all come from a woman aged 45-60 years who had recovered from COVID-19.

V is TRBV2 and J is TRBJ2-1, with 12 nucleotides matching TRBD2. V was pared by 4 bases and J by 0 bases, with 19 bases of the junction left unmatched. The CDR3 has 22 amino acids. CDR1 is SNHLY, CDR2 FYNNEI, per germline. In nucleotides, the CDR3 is TGTGCCAGCAGTGGCCTGGGGGTGGGACTAGCGGGCGGAGATAGCTCCTACAATGAGCAGTTCTTC. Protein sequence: CASSGLGVGLAGGDSSYNEQFF.

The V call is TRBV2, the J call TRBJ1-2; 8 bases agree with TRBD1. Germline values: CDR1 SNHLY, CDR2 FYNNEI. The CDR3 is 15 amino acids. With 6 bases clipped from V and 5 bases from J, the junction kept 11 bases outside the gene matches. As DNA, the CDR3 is TGTGCCAGCAGGGACCCTGGACAGGGAGGATATGGCTACACCTTC. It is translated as CASRDPGQGGYGYTF.

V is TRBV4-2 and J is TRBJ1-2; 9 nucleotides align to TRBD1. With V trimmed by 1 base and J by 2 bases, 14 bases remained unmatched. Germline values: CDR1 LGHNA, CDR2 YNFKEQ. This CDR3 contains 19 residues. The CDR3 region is CASSQVLARTGAVNYGYTF. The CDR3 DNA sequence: TGTGCCAGCAGCCAAGTATTAGCAAGGACAGGGGCCGTGAACTATGGCTACACCTTC.

This CDR3 is CASSLADSYNEQFF. For the CDR3, the DNA is TGTGCCAGCAGCCTAGCGGACTCCTACAATGAGCAGTTCTTC. The rearrangement uses TRBV27 and TRBJ2-1; the match to TRBD2 covers 7 bases. CDR1 is MNHEY and CDR2 is SMNVEV in the germline V gene (reference sequence). Losses at the gene ends were 6 bases for V and 0 bases for J; bases not matched to a gene: 2. The CDR3 consists of 14 residues.

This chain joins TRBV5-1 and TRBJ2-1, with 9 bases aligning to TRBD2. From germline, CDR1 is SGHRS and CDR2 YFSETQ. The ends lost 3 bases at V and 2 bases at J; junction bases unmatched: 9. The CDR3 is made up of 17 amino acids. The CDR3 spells CASSSTISGGTYNEQFF. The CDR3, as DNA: TGCGCCAGCAGCTCAACCATAAGCGGGGGGACCTACAATGAGCAGTTCTTC.

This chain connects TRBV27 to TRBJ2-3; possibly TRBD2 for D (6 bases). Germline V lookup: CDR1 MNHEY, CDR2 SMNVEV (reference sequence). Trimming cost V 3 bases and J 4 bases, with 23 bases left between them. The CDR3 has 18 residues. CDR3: CASSLVVGRGGGADTQYF. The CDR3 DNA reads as TGTGCCAGCAGTTTGGTCGTTGGAAGGGGCGGAGGGGCAGATACGCAGTATTTT.

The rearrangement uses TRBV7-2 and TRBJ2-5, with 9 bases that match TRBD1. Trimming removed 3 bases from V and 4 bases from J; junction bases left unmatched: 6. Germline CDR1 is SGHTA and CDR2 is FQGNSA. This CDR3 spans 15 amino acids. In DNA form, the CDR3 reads TGTGCCAGCAGCTTGGACAGGGGAGCAAGAGAGACCCAGTACTTC. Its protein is CASSLDRGARETQYF.

The CDR3: CASSDLGQEGRYGYTF. Here the CDR3 DNA reads TGTGCCAGCAGTGACCTGGGACAGGAAGGAAGATATGGCTACACCTTC. J is TRBJ1-2 and V is TRBV2; 8 bases are a match to TRBD1. Germline-derived CDR1 and CDR2 are SNHLY and FYNNEI. V shed 3 bases, J shed 5 bases, and the junction held 11 bases outside the gene matches. The CDR3 totals 16 residues. Looking up the rest from reference TRBV2 and TRBJ1-2 gives the full variable domain: EPEVTQTPSHQVTQMGQEVILRCVPISNHLYFYWYRQILGQKVEFLVSFYNNEISEKSEIFDDQFSVERPDGSNFTLKIRSTKLEDSAMYFCASSDLGQEGRYGYTFGSGTRLTVV.

The CDR3 bases are TGTGCCAGCAGTTACACAGGGGGCCAGGGAGAGACCCAGTACTTC. Translation: CASSYTGGQGETQYF. The rearrangement uses TRBV2 and TRBJ2-5, with 9 bases identical to TRBD1. The CDR3 length is 15 residues. Trimming removed 5 bases from V and 4 bases from J; junction bases left unmatched: 8. From germline, CDR1 is SNHLY and CDR2 FYNNEI. The full variable domain, completed using reference TRBV2 and TRBJ2-5, is EPEVTQTPSHQVTQMGQEVILRCVPISNHLYFYWYRQILGQKVEFLVSFYNNEISEKSEIFDDQFSVERPDGSNFTLKIRSTKLEDSAMYFCASSYTGGQGETQYFGPGTRLLVL.

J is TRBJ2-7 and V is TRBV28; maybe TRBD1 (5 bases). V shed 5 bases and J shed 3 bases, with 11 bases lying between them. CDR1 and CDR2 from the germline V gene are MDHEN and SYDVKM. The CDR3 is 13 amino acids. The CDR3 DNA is TGTGCCAGCAGTCCTATAGGGGACTACGAGCAGTACTTC. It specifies CASSPIGDYEQYF.

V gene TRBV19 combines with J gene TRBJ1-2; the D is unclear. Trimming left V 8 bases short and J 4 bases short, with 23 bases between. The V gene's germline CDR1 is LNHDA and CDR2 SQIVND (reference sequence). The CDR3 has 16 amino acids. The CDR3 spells CASLNRLGRAAYGYTF. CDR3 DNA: TGTGCCAGTCTGAATAGATTGGGCAGAGCCGCCTATGGCTACACCTTC.

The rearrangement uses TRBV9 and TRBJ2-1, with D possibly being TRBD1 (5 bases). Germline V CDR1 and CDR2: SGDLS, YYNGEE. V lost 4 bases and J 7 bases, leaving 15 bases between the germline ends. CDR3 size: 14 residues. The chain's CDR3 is CASSPPGRANEQFF. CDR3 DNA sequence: TGTGCCAGCAGCCCCCCGGGCAGGGCTAATGAGCAGTTCTTC.

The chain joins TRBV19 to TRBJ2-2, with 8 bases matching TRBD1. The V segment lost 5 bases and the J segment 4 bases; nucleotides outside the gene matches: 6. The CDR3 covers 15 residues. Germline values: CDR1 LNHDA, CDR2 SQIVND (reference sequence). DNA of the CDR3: TGTGCCAGTAGTCCAGGACAGGGTTTCACCGGGGAGCTGTTTTTT. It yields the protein CASSPGQGFTGELFF.

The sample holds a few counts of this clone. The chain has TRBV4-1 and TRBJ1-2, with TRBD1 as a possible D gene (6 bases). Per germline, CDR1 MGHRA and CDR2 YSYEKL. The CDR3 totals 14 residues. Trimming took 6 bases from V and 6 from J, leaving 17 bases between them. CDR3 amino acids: CASSSQGGPDGYTF. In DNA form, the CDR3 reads TGCGCCAGCAGTTCACAGGGTGGTCCGGATGGCTACACCTTC.

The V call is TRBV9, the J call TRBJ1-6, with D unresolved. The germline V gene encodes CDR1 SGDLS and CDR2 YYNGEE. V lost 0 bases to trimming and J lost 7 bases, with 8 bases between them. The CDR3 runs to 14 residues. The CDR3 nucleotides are TGTGCCAGCAGCGTAGCTCCCCTAAATTCACCCCTCCACTTT. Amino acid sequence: CASSVAPLNSPLHF. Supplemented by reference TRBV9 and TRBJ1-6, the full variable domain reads DSGVTQTPKHLITATGQRVTLRCSPRSGDLSVYWYQQSLDQGLQFLIQYYNGEERAKGNILERFSAQQFPDLHSELNLSSLELGDSALYFCASSVAPLNSPLHFGNGTRLTVT.

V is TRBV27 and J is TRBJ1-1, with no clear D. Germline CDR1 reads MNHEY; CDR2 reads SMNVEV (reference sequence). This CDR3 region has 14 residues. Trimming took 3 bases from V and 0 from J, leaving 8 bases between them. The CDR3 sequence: CASSLGLLNTEAFF. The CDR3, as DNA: TGTGCCAGCAGTTTGGGCCTACTGAACACTGAAGCTTTCTTT.

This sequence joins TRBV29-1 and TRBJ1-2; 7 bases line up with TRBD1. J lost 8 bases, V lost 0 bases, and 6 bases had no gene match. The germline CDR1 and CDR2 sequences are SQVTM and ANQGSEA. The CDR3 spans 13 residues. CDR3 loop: CSVEDQGVGGYTF. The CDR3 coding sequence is TGCAGCGTTGAAGATCAGGGGGTTGGGGGCTACACCTTC.

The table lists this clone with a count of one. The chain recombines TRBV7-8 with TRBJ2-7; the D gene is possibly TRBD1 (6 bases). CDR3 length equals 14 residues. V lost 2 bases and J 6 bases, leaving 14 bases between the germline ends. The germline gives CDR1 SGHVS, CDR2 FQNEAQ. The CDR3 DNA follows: TGTGCCAGCAGCTTATATCCAGGGGATGGCGAGCAGTACTTC. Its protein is CASSLYPGDGEQYF.

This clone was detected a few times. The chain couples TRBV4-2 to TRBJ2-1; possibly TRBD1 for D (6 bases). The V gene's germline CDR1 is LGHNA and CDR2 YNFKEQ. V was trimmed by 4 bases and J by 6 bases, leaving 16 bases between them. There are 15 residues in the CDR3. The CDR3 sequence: CASSLRRGEVNEQFF. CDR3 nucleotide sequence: TGTGCCAGCAGCCTCCGCAGGGGAGAGGTCAATGAGCAGTTCTTC.

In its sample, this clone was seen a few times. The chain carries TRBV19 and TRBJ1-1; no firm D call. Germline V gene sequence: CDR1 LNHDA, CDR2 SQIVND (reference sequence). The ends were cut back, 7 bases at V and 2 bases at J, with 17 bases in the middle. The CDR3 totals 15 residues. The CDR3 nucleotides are TGTGCCAGTACCGTCGGGCAGAGACTAAACACTGAAGCTTTCTTT. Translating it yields CASTVGQRLNTEAFF.

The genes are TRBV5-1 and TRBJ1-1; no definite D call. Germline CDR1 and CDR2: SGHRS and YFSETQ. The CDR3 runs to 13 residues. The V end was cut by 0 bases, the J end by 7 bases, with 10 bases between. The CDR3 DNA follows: TGCGCCAGCAGCTTGGAGTCAGGCCTTGAAGCTTTCTTT. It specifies CASSLESGLEAFF.

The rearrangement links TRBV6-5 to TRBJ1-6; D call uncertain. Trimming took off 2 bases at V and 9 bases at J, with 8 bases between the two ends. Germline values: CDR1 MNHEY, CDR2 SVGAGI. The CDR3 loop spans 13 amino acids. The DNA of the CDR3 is TGTGCCAGCAGTTACGTTAGAGGTTCACCCCTCCACTTT. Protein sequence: CASSYVRGSPLHF.

CDR3 loop: CASSQDTGTGELFF. The CDR3 coding sequence is TGCGCCAGCAGCCAAGACACGGGAACCGGGGAGCTGTTTTTT. The chain has TRBV4-3 and TRBJ2-2, with D possibly being TRBD2 (5 bases). The CDR3 consists of 14 residues. V gave up 0 bases and J gave up 5 bases, with 7 bases separating them. Looked up from germline, CDR1 is LGHNA and CDR2 is YSLEER.

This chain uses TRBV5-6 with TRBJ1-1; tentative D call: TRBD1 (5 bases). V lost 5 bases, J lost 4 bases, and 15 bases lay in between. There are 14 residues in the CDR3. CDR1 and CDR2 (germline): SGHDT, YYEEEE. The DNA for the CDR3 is TGTGCCAGCAGACGAGACAGAGGAGTCACTGAAGCTTTCTTT. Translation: CASRRDRGVTEAFF.